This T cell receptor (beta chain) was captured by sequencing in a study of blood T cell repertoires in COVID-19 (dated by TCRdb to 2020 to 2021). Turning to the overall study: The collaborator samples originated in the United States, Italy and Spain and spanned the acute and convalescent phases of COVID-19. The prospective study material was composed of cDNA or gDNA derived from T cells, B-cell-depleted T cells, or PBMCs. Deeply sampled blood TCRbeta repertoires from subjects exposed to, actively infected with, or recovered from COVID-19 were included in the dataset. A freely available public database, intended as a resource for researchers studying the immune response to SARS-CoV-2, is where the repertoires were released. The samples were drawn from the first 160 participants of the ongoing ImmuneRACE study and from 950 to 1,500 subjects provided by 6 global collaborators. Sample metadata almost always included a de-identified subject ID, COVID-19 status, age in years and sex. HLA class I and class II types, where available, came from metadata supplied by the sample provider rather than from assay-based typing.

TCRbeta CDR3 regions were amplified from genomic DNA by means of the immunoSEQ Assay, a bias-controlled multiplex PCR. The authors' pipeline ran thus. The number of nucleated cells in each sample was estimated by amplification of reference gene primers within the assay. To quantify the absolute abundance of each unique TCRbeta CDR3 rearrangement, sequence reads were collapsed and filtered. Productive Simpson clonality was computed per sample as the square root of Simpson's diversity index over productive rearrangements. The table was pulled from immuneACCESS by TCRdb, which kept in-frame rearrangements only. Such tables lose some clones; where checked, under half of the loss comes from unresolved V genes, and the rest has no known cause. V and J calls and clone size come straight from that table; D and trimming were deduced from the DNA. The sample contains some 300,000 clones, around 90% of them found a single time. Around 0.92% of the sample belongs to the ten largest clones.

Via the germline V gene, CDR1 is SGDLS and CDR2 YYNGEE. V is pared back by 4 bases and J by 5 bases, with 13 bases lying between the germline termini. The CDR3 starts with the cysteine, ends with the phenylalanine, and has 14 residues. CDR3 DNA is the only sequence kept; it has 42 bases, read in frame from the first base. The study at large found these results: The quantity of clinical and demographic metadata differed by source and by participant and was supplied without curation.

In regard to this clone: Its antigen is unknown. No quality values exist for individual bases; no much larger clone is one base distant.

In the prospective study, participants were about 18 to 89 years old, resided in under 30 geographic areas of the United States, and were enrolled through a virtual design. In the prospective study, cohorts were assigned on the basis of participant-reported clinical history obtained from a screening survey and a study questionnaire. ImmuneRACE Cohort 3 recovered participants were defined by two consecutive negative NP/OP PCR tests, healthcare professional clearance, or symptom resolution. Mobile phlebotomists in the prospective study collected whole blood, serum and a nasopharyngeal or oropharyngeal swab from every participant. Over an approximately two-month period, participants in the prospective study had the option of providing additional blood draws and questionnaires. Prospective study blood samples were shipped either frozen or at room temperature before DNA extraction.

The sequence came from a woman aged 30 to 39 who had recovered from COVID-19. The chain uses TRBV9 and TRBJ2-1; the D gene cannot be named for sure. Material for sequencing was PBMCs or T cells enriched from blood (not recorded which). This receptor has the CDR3 CASSPRSWDNEQFF. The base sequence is TGTGCCAGCAGCCCCCGTAGCTGGGACAATGAGCAGTTCTTC.